Sequencing of this T cell receptor beta chain was carried out in a study of beta chain features in type 1 diabetes. Study background: Across all samples, roughly 98,000,000 sorted cells were examined.

Per the germline V gene, CDR1 is SGHRS and CDR2 is YFSETQ. The CDR3 covers 16 residues. Losses at the gene ends were 0 bases for V and 6 bases for J; bases not matched to a gene: 9. Expressed TCRB transcripts were sequenced after all isolated RNA was converted to cDNA. TCRdb keeps only in-frame clones here, not all; method: immunoSEQ multiplex PCR. Seen here are some 150,000 clones, about 9.4% observed once, and the top ten hold under 1.5%. This chain joins TRBV5-1 and TRBJ2-3, with 8 bases that match TRBD2. The TCR sequence derives from a man aged 18 to 29 in good health. Sequenced sample: naive CD4+ T cells from blood. The CDR3 DNA sequence: TGCGCCAGCAGCTTGGGTAGCGGGGTCTCCTGGGATACGCAGTATTTT. Amino acid sequence: CASSLGSGVSWDTQYF.